This TCR beta chain was identified in a study of T-cell memory formation after mild COVID-19. MiXCR, run by TCRdb on the 5' RACE reads, gives a single entry per CDR3 protein. The sample consists of more than 300,000 distinct CDR3 sequences, around an eighth of them appearing once. Whole-study findings and limits: Cross-reactive memory appears to have joined, as suggested by some responding clones showing up in pre-infection memory.

This clonotype turned up a few times. The antigen remains undetermined. This CDR3 has 11 amino acids. V was shortened by 1 base and J by 6 bases, with 4 bases between the two germline ends. Germline V gene lookup returns CDR1 LGHDT and CDR2 YNNKEL (reference sequence). This TCR was recovered from a man in his late teens or twenties who had mild COVID-19 (a few samples of this study predate the infection). Cell type and time point are not known. This chain uses TRBV3-1 with TRBJ2-7, with D uncertain. The sample consisted of PBMCs or a T cell subset sorted from them (not recorded which). Here the CDR3 reads CASSQVGEQYF. The CDR3 bases are TGTGCCAGCAGCCAAGTTGGCGAGCAGTACTTC.